A few counts support the clone carrying this TCR beta chain. Its antigen remains unidentified. Separate cDNA molecules received unique molecular identifiers, which the library attached to them. From the RACE reads, TCRdb called clonotypes with MiXCR, one entry per CDR3 protein. The table lists 74,000 or so distinct CDR3 sequences, 9% to 12% of them singletons, with 1.3% to 1.5% in the top ten. Noted time point: patch test 1, 2 weeks after DPC sensitization. The treatment here: therapeutic diphenylcyclopropenone sensitization with weekly scalp DPC. Participating donors were patients with alopecia, aged 18 to 70 years, considered appropriate candidates for DPC. This sample stems from a study of human T cells and chemical hapten exposure. Regarding the study as a whole: PT1 expanded TCR counts and patch test score were linked, and their correlation was positive.

Between the trimmed V and J ends, which lost 4 bases and 2 bases, there was a span of 7 bases. Germline V CDR1 and CDR2: SGDLS, YYNGEE. The CDR3 sequence is 13 residues long. The chain uses TRBV9 and TRBJ1-3; no clear D. The sequencing here drew on whole blood, taken in connection with sensitization to the hapten diphenylcyclopropenone (DPC). The receptor comes from a woman in her fifties or sixties with alopecia areata. Some clones in this sample may be carry-over from other donors' samples. The CDR3: CASSPRAGNTIYF. CDR3 bases: TGTGCCAGCAGCCCAAGAGCTGGAAACACCATATATTTT.